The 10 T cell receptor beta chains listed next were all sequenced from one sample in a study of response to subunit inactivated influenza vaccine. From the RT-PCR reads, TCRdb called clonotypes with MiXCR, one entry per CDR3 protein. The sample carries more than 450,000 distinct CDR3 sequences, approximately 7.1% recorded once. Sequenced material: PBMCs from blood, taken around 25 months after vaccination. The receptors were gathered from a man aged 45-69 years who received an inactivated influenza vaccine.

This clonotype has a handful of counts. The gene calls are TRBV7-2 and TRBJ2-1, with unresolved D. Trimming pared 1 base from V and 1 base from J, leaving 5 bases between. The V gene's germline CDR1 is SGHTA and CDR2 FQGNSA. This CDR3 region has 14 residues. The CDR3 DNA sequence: TGTGCCAGCAGCTTAGGGCGGTCCTACAATGAGCAGTTCTTC. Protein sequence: CASSLGRSYNEQFF.

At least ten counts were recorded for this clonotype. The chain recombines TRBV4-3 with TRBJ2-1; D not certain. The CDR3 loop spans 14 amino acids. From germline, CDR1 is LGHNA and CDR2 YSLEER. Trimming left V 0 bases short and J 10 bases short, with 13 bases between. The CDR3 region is CASSQDQIGLEQFF. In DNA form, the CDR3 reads TGCGCCAGCAGCCAAGATCAAATCGGTCTGGAGCAGTTCTTC.

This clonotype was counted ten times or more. The CDR3 coding sequence is TGCAGTGCTAGAGAGCCACCGGGGCCGATTTACGAGCAGTACTTC. Protein product: CSAREPPGPIYEQYF. The rearrangement uses TRBV20-1 and TRBJ2-7; the D call may be TRBD1 or TRBD2 (5 bases each). The CDR3 covers 15 residues. CDR1 is DFQATT, CDR2 SNEGSKA, per germline (reference sequence). Trimming removed 0 bases from V and 4 bases from J, with 16 bases in between.

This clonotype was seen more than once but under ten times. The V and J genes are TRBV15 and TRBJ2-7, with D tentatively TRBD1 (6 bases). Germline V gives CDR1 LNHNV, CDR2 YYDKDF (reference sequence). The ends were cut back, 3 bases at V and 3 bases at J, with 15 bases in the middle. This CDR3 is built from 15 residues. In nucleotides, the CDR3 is TGTGCCACCAGCAGCTCCCCGACAGGTGACTACGAGCAGTACTTC. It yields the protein CATSSSPTGDYEQYF.

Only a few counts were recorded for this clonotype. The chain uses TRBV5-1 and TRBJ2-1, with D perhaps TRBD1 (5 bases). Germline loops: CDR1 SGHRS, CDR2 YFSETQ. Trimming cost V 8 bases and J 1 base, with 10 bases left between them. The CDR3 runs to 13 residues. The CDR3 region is CASLGRSYNEQFF. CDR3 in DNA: TGCGCCAGTCTGGGGCGTTCCTACAATGAGCAGTTCTTC.

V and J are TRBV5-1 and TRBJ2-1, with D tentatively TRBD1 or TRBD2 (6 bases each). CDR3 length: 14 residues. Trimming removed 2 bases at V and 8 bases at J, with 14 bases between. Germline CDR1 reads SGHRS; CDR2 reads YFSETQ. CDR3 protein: CASSFEQGGDEQFF. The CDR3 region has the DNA TGCGCCAGCAGCTTCGAACAGGGAGGTGATGAGCAGTTCTTC.

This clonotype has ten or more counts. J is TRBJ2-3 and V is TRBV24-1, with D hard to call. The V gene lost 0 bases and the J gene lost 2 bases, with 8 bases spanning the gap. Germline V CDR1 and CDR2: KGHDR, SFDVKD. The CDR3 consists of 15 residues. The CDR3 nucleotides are TGTGCCACCAGTGATTTGAGGGATCCCACAGATACGCAGTATTTT. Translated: CATSDLRDPTDTQYF.

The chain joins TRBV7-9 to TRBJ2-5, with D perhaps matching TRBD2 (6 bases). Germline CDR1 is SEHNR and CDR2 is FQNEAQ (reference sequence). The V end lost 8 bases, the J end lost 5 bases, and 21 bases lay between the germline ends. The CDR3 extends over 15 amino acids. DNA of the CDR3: TGTGCCAGCGGAAACTCGGGAGAACGGGGGGAGACCCAGTACTTC. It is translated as CASGNSGERGETQYF.

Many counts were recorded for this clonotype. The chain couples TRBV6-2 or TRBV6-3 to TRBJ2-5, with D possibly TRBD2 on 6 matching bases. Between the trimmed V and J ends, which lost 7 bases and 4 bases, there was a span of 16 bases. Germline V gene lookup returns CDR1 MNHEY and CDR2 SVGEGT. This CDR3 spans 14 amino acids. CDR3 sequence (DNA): TGTGCCAGCACCCCCGGAGGGGTTCGAGAGACCCAGTACTTC. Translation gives CASTPGGVRETQYF.

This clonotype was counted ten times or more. CDR3 amino acids: CSASRGQGADEQYF. The CDR3 DNA reads TGCAGTGCTTCCCGGGGACAGGGGGCCGACGAGCAGTACTTC. J is TRBJ2-7 and V is TRBV20-1; 12 bases match TRBD1. Germline assignment: CDR1 DFQATT and CDR2 SNEGSKA (reference sequence). CDR3 length equals 14 residues. Trimming at V came to 5 bases and at J to 5 bases, leaving 7 bases not matched to a gene.